These 20 T cell receptor beta chains were sequenced from one sample in a study of shared clonotypes between healthy human individuals. This table comes from immunoSEQ multiplex PCR, and its TCRdb copy is limited to in-frame clones, with some not included. The repertoire holds about 980,000 clones, with approximately 80% as singletons. Sequenced: memory CD4+ T cells sorted from blood. Subset specified: CD45RA-negative fraction. The receptors come from a man younger than 35 in good health.

The chain is built from TRBV11-1 and TRBJ2-7; TRBD1 matches 7 bases. CDR1 and CDR2 from the germline V gene are SGHAT and FQDESV (reference sequence). The CDR3 is 13 amino acids. Trimming at V came to 5 bases and at J to 3 bases, leaving 4 bases not matched to a gene. CDR3 sequence reads: CASSRDRVYEQYF. In nucleotides, the CDR3 is TGTGCCAGCAGCCGTGACAGGGTCTACGAGCAGTACTTC.

This clone was seen more than once but under ten times. The chain joins TRBV7-2 to TRBJ2-5; 7 bases are a match to TRBD2. Germline-derived CDR1 and CDR2 are SGHTA and FQGNSA. V was pared by 2 bases and J by 1 base, with 4 bases of the junction left unmatched. The CDR3 runs to 15 residues. The CDR3 sequence is CASSLRTRGQETQYF. DNA of the CDR3: TGTGCCAGCAGCTTAAGGACTAGAGGCCAAGAGACCCAGTACTTC.

This chain joins TRBV5-6 and TRBJ2-2; 8 bases are a match to TRBD1. V trimming: 4 bases; J trimming: 3 bases; junction bases outside the gene matches: 8. The CDR3 has 16 residues. Germline CDR1 SGHDT, CDR2 YYEEEE. The CDR3 sequence: CASSRVGQGYTGELFF. DNA of the CDR3: TGTGCCAGCAGCCGGGTTGGACAGGGTTACACCGGGGAGCTGTTTTTT.

J is TRBJ1-6 and V is TRBV18; 9 bases are a match to TRBD1. CDR3 length equals 15 residues. The J segment lost 8 bases and the V segment lost 2 bases, leaving 4 bases of the junction unmatched. The germline CDR1 and CDR2 sequences are KGHSH and LQKENI. The CDR3 sequence is CASSPGGQGYSPLHF. CDR3 bases: TGTGCCAGCTCACCAGGGGGACAGGGATATTCACCCCTCCACTTT.

This clone turned up a few times. J is TRBJ1-6 and V is TRBV6-6, with D possibly TRBD1 on 6 matching bases. The CDR3 runs to 15 residues. Per the germline V gene, CDR1 is MNHNY and CDR2 is SVGAGI (reference sequence). V lost 4 bases, J lost 8 bases, and 15 bases lay in between. DNA of the CDR3: TGTGCCAGCAGTTCCCGGGGGGCGGGGGATTCACCCCTCCACTTT. Amino acids: CASSSRGAGDSPLHF.

The rearrangement joins TRBV7-9 to TRBJ1-2; TRBD1 is a possible D gene (5 bases). The germline V gene has CDR1 SEHNR and CDR2 FQNEAQ (reference sequence). This CDR3 comprises 14 residues. V dropped 5 bases and J dropped 4 bases, with 14 bases sitting between them. The CDR3 sequence: CASSRGDSIYGYTF. The CDR3 region has the DNA TGTGCCAGCAGCCGAGGGGATTCGATCTATGGCTACACCTTC.

The J gene is TRBJ1-6, the V gene TRBV28; TRBD1 is a possible D gene (5 bases). CDR1 MDHEN and CDR2 SYDVKM come from the germline V gene. This CDR3 has 14 residues. The V and J ends lost 6 bases and 5 bases respectively, with 11 bases between them. CDR3 bases: TGTGCCAGCAGGCCGGGGCCAAATAATTCACCCCTCCACTTT. This gives the protein CASRPGPNNSPLHF.

This clone has a count of ten or more. The chain joins TRBV7-3 to TRBJ1-3, with D tentatively TRBD1 (5 bases). The germline V gene has CDR1 SGHTA and CDR2 FQGTGA. V lost 5 bases and J lost 7, with 15 bases in between. The length of the CDR3 is 14 residues. DNA for the CDR3: TGTGCCAGCAGCATACAGGCGACATGGAACACCATATATTTT. Translated, it gives CASSIQATWNTIYF.

The chain joins TRBV5-1 to TRBJ1-1; D perhaps matches TRBD1 (5 bases). Trimming took off 5 bases at V and 10 bases at J, with 21 bases between the two ends. The CDR3 totals 14 residues. The germline V gene encodes CDR1 SGHRS and CDR2 YFSETQ. The CDR3 loop reads CASSFRDPSEVAFF. The CDR3 DNA is TGCGCCAGCAGTTTCCGGGACCCGTCGGAGGTAGCTTTCTTT.

The chain has TRBV9 and TRBJ2-7; D call uncertain. The CDR3 consists of 14 residues. From germline, CDR1 is SGDLS and CDR2 YYNGEE. Trimming left V 0 bases short and J 1 base short, with 8 bases between. CDR3 nucleotides: TGTGCCAGCAGCGTAGCCCCAGCTTCCTACGAGCAGTACTTC. Encoded protein: CASSVAPASYEQYF. Complete variable domain (other parts from reference TRBV9 and TRBJ2-7): DSGVTQTPKHLITATGQRVTLRCSPRSGDLSVYWYQQSLDQGLQFLIQYYNGEERAKGNILERFSAQQFPDLHSELNLSSLELGDSALYFCASSVAPASYEQYFGPGTRLTVT.

This clone appeared a single time. The genes are TRBV19 and TRBJ1-5; 8 nucleotides match TRBD1. The J segment lost 4 bases and the V segment lost 6 bases, leaving 8 bases of the junction unmatched. In germline, CDR1 is LNHDA, CDR2 SQIVND (reference sequence). This CDR3 contains 15 residues. The CDR3 reads CASRPGTGVNQPQHF. In DNA, the CDR3 is TGTGCCAGTAGACCGGGGACAGGCGTTAATCAGCCCCAGCATTTT.

This clone was detected a few times. Other nucleotide sequences from this sample produce the same CDR3. The chain is built from TRBV27 and TRBJ2-5; D could derive from TRBD1 or TRBD2 (5 bases each). Between the trimmed V and J ends, which lost 3 bases and 1 base, there was a span of 6 bases. Germline CDR1 is MNHEY and CDR2 is SMNVEV (reference sequence). This CDR3 has 13 amino acids. CDR3 sequence: CASSLGVQETQYF. CDR3 DNA sequence: TGTGCCAGCAGTTTGGGGGTCCAAGAGACCCAGTACTTC.

The V gene is TRBV7-9, the J gene TRBJ2-1, with D possibly TRBD2 on 7 matching bases. The CDR3 consists of 15 residues. Germline V gene data show CDR1 as SEHNR and CDR2 as FQNEAQ (reference sequence). V lost 4 bases and J lost 8, with 18 bases in between. The CDR3 bases are TGTGCCAGCAGCTCGAATCGGGGGGCGGTCGATGAGCAGTTCTTC. Translated, it gives CASSSNRGAVDEQFF.

CDR3 bases: TGTGCCTGGAGTGTAGAGAATTCACCCCTCCACTTT. This translates into CAWSVENSPLHF. J is TRBJ1-6 and V is TRBV30; D not resolved. The length of the CDR3 is 12 residues. Deletions cut 0 bases from V and 7 bases from J, with 4 bases between. Germline V gene data show CDR1 as GTSNPN and CDR2 as SVGIG (reference sequence).

CDR3 bases: TGTGCCAGCAGTTGGTCTGTTTCGGGGGCAGCAGATACGCAGTATTTT. It yields the protein CASSWSVSGAADTQYF. This rearrangement joins TRBV6-6 to TRBJ2-3; the D call may be TRBD1 or TRBD2 (6 bases each). Trimming pared 4 bases from V and 4 bases from J, leaving 18 bases between. The CDR3 length is 16 residues. Germline V CDR1 and CDR2: MNHNY, SVGAGI (reference sequence).

Comments on this clone: This same CDR3 is encoded by further DNA sequences in the sample. The chain joins TRBV6-1 to TRBJ1-2; no reliable D call. Germline assignment: CDR1 MNHNS and CDR2 SASEGT. CDR3 size: 12 residues. Trimming took off 1 base at V and 8 bases at J, with 8 bases between the two ends. The CDR3 nucleotides read TGTGCCAGCAGTGAAGGACGGGGAGGCTACACCTTC. This codes for CASSEGRGGYTF.

To note about this clone: This could be a read error, since a much larger clone is one nucleotide away. J is TRBJ1-5 and V is TRBV5-4; D not certain. V was pared by 0 bases and J by 0 bases, with 4 bases between. Germline V gene data show CDR1 as SGHNT and CDR2 as YYREEE (reference sequence). The CDR3 sequence is 14 residues long. CDR3: CASSLEGSNQPQHF. In nucleotides, the CDR3 is TGTGCCAGCAGCTTGGAGGGTAGCAATCAGCCCCAGCATTTT.

CDR3 region: CASSRDIVDTQYF. The CDR3 DNA reads as TGTGCCAGCAGTCGGGACATCGTCGATACGCAGTATTTT. The rearrangement joins TRBV14 to TRBJ2-3; a possible D gene is TRBD1 (6 bases). The CDR3 contains 13 residues. The germline V gene has CDR1 SGHDN and CDR2 FVKESK. V was cut by 6 bases and J by 6 bases, with 13 bases left in between.

This clone turned up a few times. The chain carries TRBV2 and TRBJ1-2; D remains ambiguous. Looked up from germline, CDR1 is SNHLY and CDR2 is FYNNEI. The CDR3 is made up of 17 amino acids. V was pared by 4 bases and J by 2 bases, with 20 bases between. CDR3 in DNA: TGTGCCAGCAGTGTAAGAGACGCTGTTTTTCAGAACTATGGCTACACCTTC. It encodes CASSVRDAVFQNYGYTF.

This sequence joins TRBV5-5 and TRBJ1-1; 7 positions agree with TRBD1. Trimming removed 2 bases from V and 5 bases from J; junction bases left unmatched: 6. The CDR3 is 14 amino acids. Germline assignment: CDR1 SGHKS and CDR2 YYEKEE (reference sequence). CDR3 DNA: TGTGCCAGCAGCTTCTACCAGGGGGAGACTGAAGCTTTCTTT. Its protein is CASSFYQGETEAFF. The variable domain in full, with the rest retrieved from reference TRBV5-5 and TRBJ1-1, is DAGVTQSPTHLIKTRGQQVTLRCSPISGHKSVSWYQQVLGQGPQFIFQYYEKEERGRGNFPDRFSARQFPNYSSELNVNALLLGDSALYLCASSFYQGETEAFFGQGTRLTVV.